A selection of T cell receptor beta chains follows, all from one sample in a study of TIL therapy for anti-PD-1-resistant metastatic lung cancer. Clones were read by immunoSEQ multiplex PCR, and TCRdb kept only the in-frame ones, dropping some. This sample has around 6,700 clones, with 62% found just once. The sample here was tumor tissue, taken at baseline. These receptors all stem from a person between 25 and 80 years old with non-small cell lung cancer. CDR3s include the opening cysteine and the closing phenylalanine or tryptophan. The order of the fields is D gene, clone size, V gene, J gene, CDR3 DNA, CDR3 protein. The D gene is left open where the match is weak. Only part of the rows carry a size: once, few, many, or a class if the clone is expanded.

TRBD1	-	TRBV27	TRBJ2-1	TGTGCCAGCAGTTTAGGGACAGGTTACAATGAGCAGTTCTTC	CASSLGTGYNEQFF
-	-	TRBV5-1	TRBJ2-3	TGCGCCAGCAGTTTGGAGGCAGTAGATACGCAGTATTTT	CASSLEAVDTQYF
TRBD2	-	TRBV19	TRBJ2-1	TGTGCCAGTAGTATAGATCGGCTAGCGGGGGCCCATGAGCAGTTCTTC	CASSIDRLAGAHEQFF
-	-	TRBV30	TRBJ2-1	TGTGCCTGGAGTCCGCTCCTCCTCAATGAGCAGTTCTTC	CAWSPLLLNEQFF
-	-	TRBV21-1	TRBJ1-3	TGTGCCAGCAGCGGGGGGGCCCGGCAGACTGGGAACACCATATATTTT	CASSGGARQTGNTIYF
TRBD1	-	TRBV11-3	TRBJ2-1	TGTGCCAGCAGCTTAGAAGGACAGGGGAGTAATGAGCAGTTCTTC	CASSLEGQGSNEQFF
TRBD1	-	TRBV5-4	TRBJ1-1	TGTGCCAGCAGCTTGGGGCAGGGGGTGACTTTCTTT	CASSLGQGVTFF
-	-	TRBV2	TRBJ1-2	TGTGCCAGCACCCGCGAGGGGTGGGGCTACACCTTC	CASTREGWGYTF
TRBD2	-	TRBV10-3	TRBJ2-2	TGTGCCATCAGTGGGCCGGGACTAGCGGGGGGTACCGGGGAGCTGTTTTTT	CAISGPGLAGGTGELFF
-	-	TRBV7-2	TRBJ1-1	TGTGCCAGCAGCTTAAGTAGCGAGGATAGCACTGAAGCTTTCTTT	CASSLSSEDSTEAFF
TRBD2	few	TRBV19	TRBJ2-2	TGTGCCAGTAGTTTACGACTAGCGGCAAACACCGGGGAGCTGTTTTTT	CASSLRLAANTGELFF
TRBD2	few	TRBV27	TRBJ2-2	TGTGCCAGCAGGGTGAGCGGGGCGAACACCGGGGAGCTGTTTTTT	CASRVSGANTGELFF
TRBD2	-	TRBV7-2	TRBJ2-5	TGTGCCAGCAGCCCAGCAGCGGGGGGCGCAGAGACCCAGTACTTC	CASSPAAGGAETQYF
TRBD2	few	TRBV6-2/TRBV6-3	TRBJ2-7	TGTGCCAGCAGGCCTCCGGGACTAGCCTACGAGCAGTACTTC	CASRPPGLAYEQYF
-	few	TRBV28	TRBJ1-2	TGTGCCAGCAACAAAGGGGGGCAGGGGCGTACGATTGGCTACACCTTC	CASNKGGQGRTIGYTF
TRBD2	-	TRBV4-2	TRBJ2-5	TGTGCCAGCAGCCAAGGGACTAGCGGGGGGGTCTCGGAGACCCAGTACTTC	CASSQGTSGGVSETQYF
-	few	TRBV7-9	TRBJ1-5	TGTGCCAGCAGCTTAGCTCCGAGTCAGCCCCAGCATTTT	CASSLAPSQPQHF
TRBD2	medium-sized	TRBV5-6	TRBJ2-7	TGTGCCAGCAGCTGGGCGGTGGGACTAGCGCCGTACGAGCAGTACTTC	CASSWAVGLAPYEQYF
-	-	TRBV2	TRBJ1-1	TGTGCCAGCACTCTAGACAGGAACACTGAAGCTTTCTTT	CASTLDRNTEAFF
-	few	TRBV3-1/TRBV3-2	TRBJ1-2	TGTGCCAGCAGCCAACTGAGCGGCGGCTACACCTTC	CASSQLSGGYTF
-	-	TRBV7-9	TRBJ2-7	TGTGCCAGCAGCTTTGGGGGTGGCGAGCAGTACTTC	CASSFGGGEQYF
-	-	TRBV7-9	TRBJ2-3	TGTGCCAGCAGCTTAGACGGACTCCCCGATACGCAGTATTTT	CASSLDGLPDTQYF
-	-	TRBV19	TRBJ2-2	TGTGCCAGTAGTCTCCGACCGCAGGGGTATGGCACCGGGGAGCTGTTTTTT	CASSLRPQGYGTGELFF
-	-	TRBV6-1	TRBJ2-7	TGTGCCAGCAGTGAGCGGGCTACCTACGAGCAGTACTTC	CASSERATYEQYF
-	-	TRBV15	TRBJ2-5	TGTGCCACCAGCGGCCGGGCGGGGACATTTGAGACCCAGTACTTC	CATSGRAGTFETQYF
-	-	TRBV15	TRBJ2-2	TGTGCCACCAGCAGAGCAGCGGGACAGCTCACCGGGGAGCTGTTTTTT	CATSRAAGQLTGELFF